A selection of T cell receptor beta chains follows, all from one sample in a study of shared clonotypes between healthy human individuals. Assay: immunoSEQ multiplex PCR; the TCRdb copy retains only in-frame clones and omits some. The sample carries around 2.3 million clones, approximately 96% recorded once. The sample was naive CD4+ T cells sorted from blood. These receptors were obtained from a man aged 18 to 35 in good health. Each CDR3 is given with its conserved first and last residue. A D gene is named only where the DNA matches it firmly. Some rows mark clone size as missing; the rest say once, few, many or name a class of expanded clone.

CDR3: CASSRAGGFGNQPQHF
DNA: TGTGCCAGCTCACGGGCAGGGGGCTTTGGGAATCAGCCCCAGCATTTT
J: TRBJ1-5
D: TRBD1
V: TRBV18
size: NA

CDR3: CASSLRAGVTDTQYF
DNA: TGTGCCAGCAGCTTACGGGCCGGGGTCACAGATACGCAGTATTTT
J: TRBJ2-3
D: NA
V: TRBV11-2
size: NA

CDR3: CASSYPGALNTDTQYF
DNA: TGTGCCAGCAGTTACCCCGGAGCCCTAAACACAGATACGCAGTATTTT
J: TRBJ2-3
D: NA
V: TRBV6-6
size: NA

CDR3: CASREAGPLHF
DNA: TGTGCCAGCAGGGAGGCGGGGCCCCTCCACTTT
J: TRBJ1-6
D: NA
V: TRBV2
size: NA

CDR3: CASSLDDYNEQFF
DNA: TGTGCCAGCAGCTTGGATGACTACAATGAGCAGTTCTTC
J: TRBJ2-1
D: NA
V: TRBV7-3
size: NA

CDR3: CASSEQTGLSYEQYF
DNA: TGTGCCAGCAGTGAGCAGACAGGGCTCTCCTACGAGCAGTACTTC
J: TRBJ2-7
D: TRBD1
V: TRBV6-1
size: NA

CDR3: CASSLGLAGPDTQYF
DNA: TGCGCCAGCAGCTTAGGACTAGCGGGGCCAGATACGCAGTATTTT
J: TRBJ2-3
D: TRBD2
V: TRBV5-1
size: NA

CDR3: CSAIQGGETQYF
DNA: TGCAGCGCTATACAGGGGGGCGAGACCCAGTACTTC
J: TRBJ2-5
D: TRBD1
V: TRBV29-1
size: NA

CDR3: CASSSQGFSNQPQHF
DNA: TGTGCCAGCAGCTCACAGGGGTTCAGCAATCAGCCCCAGCATTTT
J: TRBJ1-5
D: TRBD1
V: TRBV5-6
size: NA

CDR3: CASSLFGTANTGELFF
DNA: TGTGCCAGCAGTTTATTCGGGACAGCGAACACCGGGGAGCTGTTTTTT
J: TRBJ2-2
D: TRBD1
V: TRBV27
size: NA

CDR3: CAWSGGTGKRSQETQYF
DNA: TGTGCCTGGAGTGGAGGGACAGGGAAGAGGAGCCAAGAGACCCAGTACTTC
J: TRBJ2-5
D: TRBD1
V: TRBV30
size: NA

CDR3: CASSQVGAGLLYGYTF
DNA: TGCGCCAGCAGCCAAGTAGGAGCGGGACTCCTCTATGGCTACACCTTC
J: TRBJ1-2
D: NA
V: TRBV4-3
size: once

CDR3: CASSMRDRPTDTQYF
DNA: TGTGCCAGTAGTATGAGGGACAGACCCACAGATACGCAGTATTTT
J: TRBJ2-3
D: TRBD1
V: TRBV19
size: NA

CDR3: CAISASGSSEQYF
DNA: TGTGCCATTTCGGCGAGCGGGAGTTCCGAGCAGTACTTC
J: TRBJ2-7
D: TRBD2
V: TRBV19
size: NA